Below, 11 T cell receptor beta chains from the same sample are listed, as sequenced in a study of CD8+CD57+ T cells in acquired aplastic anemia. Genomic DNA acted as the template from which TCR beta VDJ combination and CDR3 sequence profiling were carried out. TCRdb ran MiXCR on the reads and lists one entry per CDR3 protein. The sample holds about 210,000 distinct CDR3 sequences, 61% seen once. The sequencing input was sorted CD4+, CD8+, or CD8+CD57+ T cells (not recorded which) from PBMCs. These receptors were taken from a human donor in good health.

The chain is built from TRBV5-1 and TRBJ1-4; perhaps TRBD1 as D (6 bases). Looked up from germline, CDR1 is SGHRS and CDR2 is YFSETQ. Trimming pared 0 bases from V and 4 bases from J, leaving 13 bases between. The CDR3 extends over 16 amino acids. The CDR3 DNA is TGCGCCAGCAGCTTGGCCGGTGGGACACTTAATGAAAAACTGTTTTTT. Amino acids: CASSLAGGTLNEKLFF.

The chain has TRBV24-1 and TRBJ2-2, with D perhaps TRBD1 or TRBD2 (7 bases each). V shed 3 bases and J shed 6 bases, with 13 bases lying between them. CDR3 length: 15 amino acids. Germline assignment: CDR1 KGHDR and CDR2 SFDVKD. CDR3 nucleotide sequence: TGTGCCACCAGTGATGGGAGGGGGCGATCCGGGGAGCTGTTTTTT. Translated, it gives CATSDGRGRSGELFF.

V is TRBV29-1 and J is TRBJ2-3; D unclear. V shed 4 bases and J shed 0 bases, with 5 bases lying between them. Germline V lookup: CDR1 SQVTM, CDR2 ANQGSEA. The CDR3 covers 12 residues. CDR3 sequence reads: CSVGRSTDTQYF. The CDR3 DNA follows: TGCAGCGTTGGGAGAAGCACAGATACGCAGTATTTT.

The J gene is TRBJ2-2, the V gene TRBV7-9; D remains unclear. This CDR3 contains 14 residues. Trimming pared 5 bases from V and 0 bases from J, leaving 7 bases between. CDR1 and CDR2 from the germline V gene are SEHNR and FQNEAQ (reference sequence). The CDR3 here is CASSQAPNTGELFF. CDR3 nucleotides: TGTGCCAGCAGCCAAGCCCCGAACACCGGGGAGCTGTTTTTT.

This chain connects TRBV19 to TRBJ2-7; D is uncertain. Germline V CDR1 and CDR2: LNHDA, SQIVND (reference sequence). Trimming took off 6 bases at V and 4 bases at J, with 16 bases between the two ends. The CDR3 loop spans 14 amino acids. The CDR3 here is CASSPQWFGYEQYF. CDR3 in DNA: TGTGCCAGTAGCCCTCAGTGGTTTGGTTACGAGCAGTACTTC.

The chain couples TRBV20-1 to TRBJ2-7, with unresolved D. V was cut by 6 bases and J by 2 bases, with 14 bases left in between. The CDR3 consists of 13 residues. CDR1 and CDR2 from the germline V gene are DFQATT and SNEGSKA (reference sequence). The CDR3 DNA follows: TGCAGTGCGCCGATGGCAGGTGCCTACGAGCAGTACTTC. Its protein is CSAPMAGAYEQYF.

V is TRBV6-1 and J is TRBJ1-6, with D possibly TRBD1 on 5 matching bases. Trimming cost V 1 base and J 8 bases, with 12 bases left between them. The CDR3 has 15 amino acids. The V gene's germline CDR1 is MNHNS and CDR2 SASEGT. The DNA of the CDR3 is TGTGCCAGCAGTGAAGACGGGGGGAGGGATTCACCCCTCCACTTT. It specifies CASSEDGGRDSPLHF.

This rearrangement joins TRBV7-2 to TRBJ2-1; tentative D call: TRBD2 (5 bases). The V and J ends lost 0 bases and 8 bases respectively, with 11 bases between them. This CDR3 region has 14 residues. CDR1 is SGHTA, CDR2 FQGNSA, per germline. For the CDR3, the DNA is TGTGCCAGCAGCTTAGCGGGAGTGGGCGATGAGCAGTTCTTC. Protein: CASSLAGVGDEQFF.

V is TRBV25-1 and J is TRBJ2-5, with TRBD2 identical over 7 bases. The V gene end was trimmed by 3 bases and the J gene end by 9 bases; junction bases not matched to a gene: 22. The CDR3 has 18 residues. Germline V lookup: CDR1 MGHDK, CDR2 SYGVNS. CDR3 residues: CASSDGGWTTISEGAQYF. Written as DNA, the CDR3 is TGTGCCAGCAGTGACGGGGGGTGGACTACGATTTCCGAAGGGGCCCAGTACTTC.

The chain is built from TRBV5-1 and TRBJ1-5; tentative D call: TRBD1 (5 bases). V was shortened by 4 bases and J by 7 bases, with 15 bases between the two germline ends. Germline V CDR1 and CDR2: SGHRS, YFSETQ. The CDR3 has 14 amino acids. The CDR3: CASSQGHGEQPQHF. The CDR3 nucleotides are TGCGCCAGCAGCCAGGGTCATGGAGAACAGCCCCAGCATTTT. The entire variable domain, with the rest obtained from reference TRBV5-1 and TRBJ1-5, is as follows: KAGVTQTPRYLIKTRGQQVTLSCSPISGHRSVSWYQQTPGQGLQFLFEYFSETQRNKGNFPGRFSGRQFSNSRSEMNVSTLELGDSALYLCASSQGHGEQPQHFGDGTRLSIL.

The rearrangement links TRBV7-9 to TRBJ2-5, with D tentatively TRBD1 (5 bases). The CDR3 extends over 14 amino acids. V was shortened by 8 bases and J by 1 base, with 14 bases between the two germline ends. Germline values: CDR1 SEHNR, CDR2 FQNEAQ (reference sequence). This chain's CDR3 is CASQGQGIQETQYF. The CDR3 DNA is TGTGCCAGCCAGGGCCAAGGCATCCAAGAGACCCAGTACTTC.